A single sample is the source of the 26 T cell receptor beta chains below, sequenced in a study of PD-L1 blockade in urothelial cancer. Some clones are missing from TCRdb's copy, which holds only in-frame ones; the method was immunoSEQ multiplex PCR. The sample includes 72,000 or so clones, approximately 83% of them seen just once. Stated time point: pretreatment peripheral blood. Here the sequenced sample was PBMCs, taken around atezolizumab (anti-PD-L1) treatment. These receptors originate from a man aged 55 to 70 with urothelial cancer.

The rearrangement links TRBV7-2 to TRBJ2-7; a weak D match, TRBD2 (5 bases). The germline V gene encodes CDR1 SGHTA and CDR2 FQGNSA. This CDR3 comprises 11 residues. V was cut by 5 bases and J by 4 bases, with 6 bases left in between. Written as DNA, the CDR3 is TGTGCCAGCAGCGAGCGGTACGAGCAGTACTTC. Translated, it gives CASSERYEQYF.

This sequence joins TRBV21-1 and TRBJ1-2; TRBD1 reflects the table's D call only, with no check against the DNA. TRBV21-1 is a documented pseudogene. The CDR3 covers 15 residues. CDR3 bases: TGTGCCAGCAGCGACCGGGACAGGGTAGTAAATGGCTACACCTTC. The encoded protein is CASSDRDRVVNGYTF.

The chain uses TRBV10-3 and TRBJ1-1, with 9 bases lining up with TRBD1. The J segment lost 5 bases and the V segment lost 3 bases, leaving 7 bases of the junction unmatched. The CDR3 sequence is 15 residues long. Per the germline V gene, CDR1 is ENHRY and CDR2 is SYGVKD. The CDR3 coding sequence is TGTGCCATCAGTGATAGCGGACAGGGGTGGACTGAAGCTTTCTTT. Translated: CAISDSGQGWTEAFF.

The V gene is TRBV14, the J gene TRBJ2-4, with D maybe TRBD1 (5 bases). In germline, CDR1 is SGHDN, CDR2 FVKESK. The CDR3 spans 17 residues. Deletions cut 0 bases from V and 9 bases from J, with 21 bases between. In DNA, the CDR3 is TGTGCCAGCAGCCAAGAGGCAGGCTCGCGCACAGGTTGCATTCAGTACTTC. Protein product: CASSQEAGSRTGCIQYF.

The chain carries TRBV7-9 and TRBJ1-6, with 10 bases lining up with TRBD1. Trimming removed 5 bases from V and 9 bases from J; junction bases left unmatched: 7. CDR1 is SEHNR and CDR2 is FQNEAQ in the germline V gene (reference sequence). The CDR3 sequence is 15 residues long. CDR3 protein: CASSHRQGAFSPLHF. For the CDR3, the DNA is TGTGCCAGCAGCCATAGACAGGGGGCGTTTTCACCCCTCCACTTT.

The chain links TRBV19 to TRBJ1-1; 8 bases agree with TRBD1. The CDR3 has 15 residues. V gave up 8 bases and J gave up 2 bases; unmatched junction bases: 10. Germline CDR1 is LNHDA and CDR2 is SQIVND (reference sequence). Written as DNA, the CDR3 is TGTGCCAGTCTATTGGGGGCAGGGGGCAACACTGAAGCTTTCTTT. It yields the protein CASLLGAGGNTEAFF.

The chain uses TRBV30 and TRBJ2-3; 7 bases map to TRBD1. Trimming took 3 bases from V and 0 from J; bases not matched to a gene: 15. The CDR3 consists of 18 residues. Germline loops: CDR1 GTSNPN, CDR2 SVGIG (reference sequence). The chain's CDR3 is CAWSLNRDSASSTDTQYF. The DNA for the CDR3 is TGTGCCTGGAGCCTCAACCGGGACAGCGCATCTAGCACAGATACGCAGTATTTT.

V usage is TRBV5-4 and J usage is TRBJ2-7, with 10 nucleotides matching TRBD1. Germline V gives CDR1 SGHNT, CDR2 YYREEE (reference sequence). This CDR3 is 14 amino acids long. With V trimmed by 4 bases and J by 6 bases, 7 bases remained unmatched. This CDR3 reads CASSQGQGRGEQYF. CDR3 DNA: TGTGCCAGCAGCCAGGGACAGGGGAGGGGCGAGCAGTACTTC. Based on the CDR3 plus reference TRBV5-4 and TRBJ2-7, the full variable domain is ETGVTQSPTHLIKTRGQQVTLRCSSQSGHNTVSWYQQALGQGPQFIFQYYREEENGRGNFPPRFSGLQFPNYSSELNVNALELDDSALYLCASSQGQGRGEQYFGPGTRLTVT.

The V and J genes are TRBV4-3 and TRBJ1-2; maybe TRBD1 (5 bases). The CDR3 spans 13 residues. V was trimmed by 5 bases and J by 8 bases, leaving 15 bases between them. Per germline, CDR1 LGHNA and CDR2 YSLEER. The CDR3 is CASSNYQGWGYTF. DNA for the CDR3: TGCGCCAGCAGCAATTACCAGGGATGGGGCTACACCTTC.

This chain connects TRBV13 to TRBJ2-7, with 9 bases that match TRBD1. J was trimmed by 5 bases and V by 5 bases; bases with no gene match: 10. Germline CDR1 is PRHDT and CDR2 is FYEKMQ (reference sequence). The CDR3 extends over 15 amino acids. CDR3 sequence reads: CASSNRDRVKNEQYF. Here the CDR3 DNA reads TGTGCCAGCAGCAACCGGGACAGGGTGAAAAACGAGCAGTACTTC.

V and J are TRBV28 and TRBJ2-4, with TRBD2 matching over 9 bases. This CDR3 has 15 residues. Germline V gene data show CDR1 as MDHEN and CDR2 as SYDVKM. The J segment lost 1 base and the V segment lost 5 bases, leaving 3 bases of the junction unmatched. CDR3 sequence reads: CASSPTSGAKNIQYF. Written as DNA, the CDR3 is TGTGCCAGCAGTCCTACTAGCGGGGCCAAAAACATTCAGTACTTC.

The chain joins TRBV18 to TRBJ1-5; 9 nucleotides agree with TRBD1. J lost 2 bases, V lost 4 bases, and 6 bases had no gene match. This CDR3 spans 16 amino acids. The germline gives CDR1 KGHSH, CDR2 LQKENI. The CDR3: CASSLQGAVGNQPQHF. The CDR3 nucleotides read TGTGCCAGCTCACTACAGGGGGCTGTTGGCAATCAGCCCCAGCATTTT.

Here the CDR3 DNA reads TGTGCCAGCAGTCTTCACCACTCGAACACTGAAGCTTTCTTT. This codes for CASSLHHSNTEAFF. The chain is built from TRBV7-3 and TRBJ1-1; D gene uncertain. The CDR3 is 14 residues long. Trimming removed 6 bases at V and 1 base at J, with 12 bases between. In germline, CDR1 is SGHTA, CDR2 FQGTGA. The complete variable domain, with remaining parts taken from reference TRBV7-3 and TRBJ1-1, reads GAGVSQTPSNKVTEKGKYVELRCDPISGHTALYWYRQSLGQGPEFLIYFQGTGAADDSGLPNDRFFAVRPEGSVSTLKIQRTERGDSAVYLCASSLHHSNTEAFFGQGTRLTVV.

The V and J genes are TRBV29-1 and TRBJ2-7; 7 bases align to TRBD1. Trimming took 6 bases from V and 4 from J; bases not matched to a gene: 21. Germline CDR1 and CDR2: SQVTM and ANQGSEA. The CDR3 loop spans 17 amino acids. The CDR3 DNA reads TGCAGCGTCATGTATGCCGCCCGGGACAGACAAAGGTACGAGCAGTACTTC. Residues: CSVMYAARDRQRYEQYF.

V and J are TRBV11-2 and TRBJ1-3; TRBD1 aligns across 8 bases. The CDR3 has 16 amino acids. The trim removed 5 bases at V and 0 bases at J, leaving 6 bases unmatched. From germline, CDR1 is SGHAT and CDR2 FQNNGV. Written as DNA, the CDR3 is TGTGCCAGCAGCCTGGGACAGGCCCTCTCTGGAAACACCATATATTTT. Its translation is CASSLGQALSGNTIYF.

The CDR3 nucleotides read TGTGCCAGCAGCTTGGTTCCGGGCACAGATACGCAGTATTTT. As protein: CASSLVPGTDTQYF. This chain connects TRBV5-5 to TRBJ2-3; D gene unclear. The V end lost 0 bases, the J end lost 1 base, and 6 bases lay between the germline ends. This CDR3 is built from 14 residues. From germline, CDR1 is SGHKS and CDR2 YYEKEE (reference sequence).

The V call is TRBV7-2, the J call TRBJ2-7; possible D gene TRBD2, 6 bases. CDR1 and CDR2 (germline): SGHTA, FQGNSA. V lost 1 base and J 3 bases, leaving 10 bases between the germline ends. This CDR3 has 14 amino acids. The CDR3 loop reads CASSLVRTNYEQYF. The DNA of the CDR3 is TGTGCCAGCAGCTTAGTTCGGACTAACTACGAGCAGTACTTC. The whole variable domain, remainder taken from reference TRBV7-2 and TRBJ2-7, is GAGVSQSPSNKVTEKGKDVELRCDPISGHTALYWYRQSLGQGLEFLIYFQGNSAPDKSGLPSDRFSAERTGGSVSTLTIQRTQQEDSAVYLCASSLVRTNYEQYFGPGTRLTVT.

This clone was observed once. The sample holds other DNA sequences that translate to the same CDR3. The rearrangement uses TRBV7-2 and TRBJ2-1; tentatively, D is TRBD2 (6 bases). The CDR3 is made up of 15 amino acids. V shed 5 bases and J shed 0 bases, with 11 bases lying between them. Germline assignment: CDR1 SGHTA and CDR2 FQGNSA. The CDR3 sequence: CASSPPGSSYNEQFF. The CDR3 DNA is TGTGCCAGCAGCCCCCCCGGGAGCTCCTACAATGAGCAGTTCTTC. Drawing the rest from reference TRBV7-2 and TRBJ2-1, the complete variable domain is GAGVSQSPSNKVTEKGKDVELRCDPISGHTALYWYRQSLGQGLEFLIYFQGNSAPDKSGLPSDRFSAERTGGSVSTLTIQRTQQEDSAVYLCASSPPGSSYNEQFFGPGTRLTVL.

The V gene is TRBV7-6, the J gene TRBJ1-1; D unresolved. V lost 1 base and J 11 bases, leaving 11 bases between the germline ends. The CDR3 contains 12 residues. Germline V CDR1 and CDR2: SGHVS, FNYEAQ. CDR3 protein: CASSLEEGTAFF. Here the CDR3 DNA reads TGTGCCAGCAGCTTAGAGGAGGGTACGGCTTTCTTT.

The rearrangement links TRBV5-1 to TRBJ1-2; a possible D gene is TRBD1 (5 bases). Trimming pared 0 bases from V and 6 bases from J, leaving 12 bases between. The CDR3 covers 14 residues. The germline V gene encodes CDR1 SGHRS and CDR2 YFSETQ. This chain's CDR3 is CASSLVGAADGYTF. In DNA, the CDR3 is TGCGCCAGCAGCTTGGTAGGGGCGGCCGATGGCTACACCTTC.

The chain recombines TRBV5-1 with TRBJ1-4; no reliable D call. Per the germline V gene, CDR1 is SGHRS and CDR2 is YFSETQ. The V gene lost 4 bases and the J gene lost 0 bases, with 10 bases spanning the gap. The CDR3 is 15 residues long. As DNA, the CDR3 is TGCGCCAGCAGCGAGGCTCCCGCAACTAATGAAAAACTGTTTTTT. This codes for CASSEAPATNEKLFF.

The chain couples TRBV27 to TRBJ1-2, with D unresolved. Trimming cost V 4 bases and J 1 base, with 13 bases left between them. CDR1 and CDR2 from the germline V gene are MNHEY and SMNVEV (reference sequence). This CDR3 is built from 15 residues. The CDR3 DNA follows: TGTGCCAGCAGTTCAACGAGGCTGAATAACTATGGCTACACCTTC. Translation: CASSSTRLNNYGYTF.

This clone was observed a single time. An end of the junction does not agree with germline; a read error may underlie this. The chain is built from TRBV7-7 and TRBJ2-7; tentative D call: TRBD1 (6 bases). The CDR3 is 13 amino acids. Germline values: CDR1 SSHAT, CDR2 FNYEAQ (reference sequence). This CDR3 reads CASSLDSSYEQYF. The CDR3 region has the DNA TGTGCTAGCAGCTTGGACAGCTCCTACGAGCAGTACTTC.

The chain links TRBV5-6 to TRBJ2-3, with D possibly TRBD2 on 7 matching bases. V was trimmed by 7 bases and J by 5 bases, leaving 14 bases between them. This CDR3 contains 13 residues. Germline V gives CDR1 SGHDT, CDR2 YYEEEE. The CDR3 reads CASGRGPGDTQYF. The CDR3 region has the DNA TGTGCCAGCGGGCGGGGGCCCGGAGATACGCAGTATTTT.

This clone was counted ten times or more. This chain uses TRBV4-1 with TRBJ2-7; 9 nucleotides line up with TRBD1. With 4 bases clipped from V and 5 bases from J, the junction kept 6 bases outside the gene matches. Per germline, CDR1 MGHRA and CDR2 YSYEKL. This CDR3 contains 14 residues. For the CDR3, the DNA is TGCGCCAGCAGCCGTCCGGGACAGGGTGACGAGCAGTACTTC. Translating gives CASSRPGQGDEQYF.

CDR3 protein: CASSLGTGFNGYTF. CDR3 in DNA: TGCGCCAGCAGCTTGGGGACAGGGTTTAACGGCTACACCTTC. The chain carries TRBV5-1 and TRBJ1-2; 8 bases agree with TRBD1. Germline values: CDR1 SGHRS, CDR2 YFSETQ. Unmatched junction bases numbered 6, after V lost 0 bases and J lost 8 bases. The CDR3 has 14 residues.